This passage covers 19 T cell receptor beta chains from one sample sequenced in a study of OX40 agonist ivuxolimab in advanced cancers. Libraries were prepared by immunoSEQ multiplex PCR; TCRdb keeps only in-frame clonotypes and omits some of them. The repertoire holds roughly 60,000 clones, over 80% seen once, with 1.5% to 2% in the top ten. The sequences come from CD4+ or CD8+ T cells sorted from blood, collected in a trial of the OX40 agonist ivuxolimab. The receptors derive from an adult with an advanced solid tumor such as melanoma, head and neck, liver or kidney cancer.

The chain combines TRBV28 with TRBJ2-7; tentative D call: TRBD2 (6 bases). CDR1 and CDR2 from the germline V gene are MDHEN and SYDVKM. Trimming stripped 3 bases from V and 6 bases from J, with 15 bases between. The length of the CDR3 is 14 residues. CDR3 amino acids: CASSLAQGGAEQYF. CDR3 in DNA: TGTGCCAGCAGTTTGGCTCAGGGAGGTGCCGAGCAGTACTTC.

CDR3 sequence: CASSPPHRAVYEQYF. Written as DNA, the CDR3 is TGTGCCAGCAGTCCCCCGCATCGGGCAGTCTACGAGCAGTACTTC. The chain employs TRBV28 and TRBJ2-7; D remains ambiguous. The germline V and J ends were trimmed by 5 bases and 3 bases, with 17 bases remaining between them. CDR3 size: 15 residues. Germline CDR1 reads MDHEN; CDR2 reads SYDVKM.

The rearrangement uses TRBV19 and TRBJ2-5; D is ambiguous. Trimming stripped 3 bases from V and 4 bases from J, with 15 bases between. Germline CDR1 is LNHDA and CDR2 is SQIVND (reference sequence). This CDR3 is 15 amino acids long. The DNA of the CDR3 is TGTGCCAGTAGTATCCCCGGCCAGGCGCCAGAGACCCAGTACTTC. Residues: CASSIPGQAPETQYF.

In regard to this clone: This CDR3 fails to terminate in the conserved phenylalanine or tryptophan, so it likely reflects a read error. The DNA is omitted, as the CDR3 cannot be located on it reliably, and the CDR3 follows TCRdb's listing. The chain uses TRBV7-8 and TRBJ1-6. Germline V gives CDR1 SGHVS, CDR2 FQNEAQ. The CDR3 sequence runs 11 residues, both termini included. Here the CDR3 reads CASSLPRGEEC.

The chain carries TRBV18 and TRBJ1-1; D unclear. Germline V gene data show CDR1 as KGHSH and CDR2 as LQKENI. The CDR3 contains 14 residues. V was shortened by 3 bases and J by 1 base, with 9 bases between the two germline ends. In nucleotides, the CDR3 is TGTGCCAGCTCACCTGGCTCACAGAACACTGAAGCTTTCTTT. This gives the protein CASSPGSQNTEAFF.

The gene calls are TRBV19 and TRBJ2-3; 10 bases align to TRBD2. V dropped 0 bases and J dropped 4; count of bases not matched to a gene: 7. CDR1 and CDR2 (germline): LNHDA, SQIVND (reference sequence). This CDR3 contains 17 residues. DNA for the CDR3: TGTGCCAGTAGTATAGACCCCAGCGGGAGGGCGTCAGATACGCAGTATTTT. This gives the protein CASSIDPSGRASDTQYF.

The V and J genes are TRBV5-1 and TRBJ2-7; D is undetermined. Germline-derived CDR1 and CDR2 are SGHRS and YFSETQ. This CDR3 spans 14 amino acids. V was trimmed by 3 bases and J by 0 bases, leaving 10 bases between them. The CDR3 coding sequence is TGCGCCAGCAGCTCCACCCTGAGCTCCTACGAGCAGTACTTC. This encodes CASSSTLSSYEQYF.

The chain employs TRBV29-1 and TRBJ2-7; tentatively, D is TRBD1 (6 bases). CDR3 size: 14 residues. The germline V gene has CDR1 SQVTM and CDR2 ANQGSEA. Trimming pared 3 bases from V and 6 bases from J, leaving 18 bases between. DNA for the CDR3: TGCAGCGTTGAGGGGACACAGAGCGTAGGCGAGCAGTACTTC. Its translation is CSVEGTQSVGEQYF.

The chain employs TRBV4-3 and TRBJ1-1, with a possible D match to TRBD1 (5 bases). The germline V gene has CDR1 LGHNA and CDR2 YSLEER. The V end was cut by 0 bases, the J end by 8 bases, with 13 bases between. The CDR3 is made up of 14 amino acids. This CDR3 reads CASSQETAGTEAFF. DNA of the CDR3: TGCGCCAGCAGCCAAGAGACGGCCGGGACCGAAGCTTTCTTT.

In regard to this clone: The sample holds other DNA sequences that translate to the same CDR3. The chain uses TRBV5-4 and TRBJ2-2; no definite D call. Germline V gene data show CDR1 as SGHNT and CDR2 as YYREEE (reference sequence). There are 12 residues in the CDR3. The ends were cut back, 2 bases at V and 2 bases at J, with 1 base in the middle. The CDR3 loop is CASSFNTGELFF. As DNA, the CDR3 is TGTGCCAGCAGCTTCAACACCGGGGAGCTGTTTTTT.

This clone was seen just once. This sequence joins TRBV5-1 and TRBJ2-2; D is possibly TRBD2 (5 bases). The CDR3 contains 14 residues. Germline-derived CDR1 and CDR2 are SGHRS and YFSETQ. V shed 5 bases and J shed 0 bases, with 8 bases lying between them. CDR3 loop: CASREATNTGELFF. The CDR3 region has the DNA TGCGCCAGCAGGGAGGCTACGAACACCGGGGAGCTGTTTTTT. The full variable domain, completed using reference TRBV5-1 and TRBJ2-2, is KAGVTQTPRYLIKTRGQQVTLSCSPISGHRSVSWYQQTPGQGLQFLFEYFSETQRNKGNFPGRFSGRQFSNSRSEMNVSTLELGDSALYLCASREATNTGELFFGEGSRLTVL.

V is TRBV19 and J is TRBJ1-6; D may be TRBD1 (5 bases). This CDR3 has 12 amino acids. V shed 8 bases and J shed 8 bases, with 10 bases lying between them. CDR1 and CDR2 from the germline V gene are LNHDA and SQIVND (reference sequence). CDR3 amino acids: CASSVGDSPLHF. The CDR3 bases are TGTGCCAGTTCCGTGGGGGATTCACCCCTCCACTTT.

The V gene is TRBV7-2, the J gene TRBJ2-7; TRBD1 is a possible D gene (5 bases). V gave up 5 bases and J gave up 3 bases, with 11 bases separating them. This CDR3 comprises 13 residues. Germline V gene sequence: CDR1 SGHTA, CDR2 FQGNSA. The CDR3 bases are TGTGCCAGCAGCCCCAGACAGAACTACGAGCAGTACTTC. Amino acids: CASSPRQNYEQYF. The variable domain in full, completed from reference TRBV7-2 and TRBJ2-7, reads GAGVSQSPSNKVTEKGKDVELRCDPISGHTALYWYRQSLGQGLEFLIYFQGNSAPDKSGLPSDRFSAERTGGSVSTLTIQRTQQEDSAVYLCASSPRQNYEQYFGPGTRLTVT.

The rearrangement joins TRBV5-4 to TRBJ2-7, with 7 bases aligning to TRBD1. The V gene's germline CDR1 is SGHNT and CDR2 YYREEE (reference sequence). J lost 2 bases, V lost 4 bases, and 15 bases had no gene match. The CDR3 spans 17 residues. CDR3 DNA: TGTGCCAGCAGCCGGCGGCTTGAGGGCAGGGGGACCTACGAGCAGTACTTC. This encodes CASSRRLEGRGTYEQYF.

To note about this clone: The conserved phenylalanine or tryptophan normally closing the CDR3 is absent here, so this likely arose from a read error. The rearrangement links TRBV28 to TRBJ2-7, with D perhaps TRBD2 (5 bases). V dropped 5 bases and J dropped 3 bases, with 14 bases sitting between them. Germline lookup yields CDR1 MDHEN and CDR2 SYDVKM. This CDR3 comprises 14 residues. CDR3 DNA sequence: TGTGCCAGCAGTCCCGGAGGCAGCAACTACGAGCAGTACCTC. This translates into CASSPGGSNYEQYL.

The CDR3 here is CSVGRGNEQFF. CDR3 DNA: TGCAGCGTCGGAAGGGGGAATGAGCAGTTCTTC. The chain joins TRBV29-1 to TRBJ2-1; TRBD1 is a possible D gene (6 bases). This CDR3 comprises 11 residues. The V gene lost 6 bases and the J gene lost 7 bases, with 10 bases spanning the gap. Germline assignment: CDR1 SQVTM and CDR2 ANQGSEA.

The chain combines TRBV30 with TRBJ2-1; 13 positions agree with TRBD2. Germline V gives CDR1 GTSNPN, CDR2 SVGIG (reference sequence). V dropped 0 bases and J dropped 11; count of bases not matched to a gene: 7. The CDR3 is made up of 15 amino acids. The CDR3, as DNA: TGTGCCTGGAGTGTACTTGGGACTAGCGGGATAAAGCAGTTCTTC. Its translation: CAWSVLGTSGIKQFF.

This clone is a singleton in its sample. V gene TRBV7-2 combines with J gene TRBJ2-7; TRBD2 is a possible D gene (6 bases). This CDR3 is 15 amino acids long. Germline values: CDR1 SGHTA, CDR2 FQGNSA. V gave up 2 bases and J gave up 4 bases, with 15 bases separating them. The CDR3 coding sequence is TGTGCCAGCAGCTTATCGTTGAGCGGGCGTTACGAGCAGTACTTC. Residues: CASSLSLSGRYEQYF.

The chain is built from TRBV27 and TRBJ2-3; TRBD2 matches at 10 bases. CDR3 size: 17 residues. Germline V CDR1 and CDR2: MNHEY, SMNVEV (reference sequence). Unmatched junction bases numbered 10, after V lost 4 bases and J lost 3 bases. The CDR3 here is CASSSTRTSGMTDTQYF. The CDR3 DNA is TGTGCCAGCAGTTCAACGAGGACTAGCGGTATGACAGATACGCAGTATTTT.